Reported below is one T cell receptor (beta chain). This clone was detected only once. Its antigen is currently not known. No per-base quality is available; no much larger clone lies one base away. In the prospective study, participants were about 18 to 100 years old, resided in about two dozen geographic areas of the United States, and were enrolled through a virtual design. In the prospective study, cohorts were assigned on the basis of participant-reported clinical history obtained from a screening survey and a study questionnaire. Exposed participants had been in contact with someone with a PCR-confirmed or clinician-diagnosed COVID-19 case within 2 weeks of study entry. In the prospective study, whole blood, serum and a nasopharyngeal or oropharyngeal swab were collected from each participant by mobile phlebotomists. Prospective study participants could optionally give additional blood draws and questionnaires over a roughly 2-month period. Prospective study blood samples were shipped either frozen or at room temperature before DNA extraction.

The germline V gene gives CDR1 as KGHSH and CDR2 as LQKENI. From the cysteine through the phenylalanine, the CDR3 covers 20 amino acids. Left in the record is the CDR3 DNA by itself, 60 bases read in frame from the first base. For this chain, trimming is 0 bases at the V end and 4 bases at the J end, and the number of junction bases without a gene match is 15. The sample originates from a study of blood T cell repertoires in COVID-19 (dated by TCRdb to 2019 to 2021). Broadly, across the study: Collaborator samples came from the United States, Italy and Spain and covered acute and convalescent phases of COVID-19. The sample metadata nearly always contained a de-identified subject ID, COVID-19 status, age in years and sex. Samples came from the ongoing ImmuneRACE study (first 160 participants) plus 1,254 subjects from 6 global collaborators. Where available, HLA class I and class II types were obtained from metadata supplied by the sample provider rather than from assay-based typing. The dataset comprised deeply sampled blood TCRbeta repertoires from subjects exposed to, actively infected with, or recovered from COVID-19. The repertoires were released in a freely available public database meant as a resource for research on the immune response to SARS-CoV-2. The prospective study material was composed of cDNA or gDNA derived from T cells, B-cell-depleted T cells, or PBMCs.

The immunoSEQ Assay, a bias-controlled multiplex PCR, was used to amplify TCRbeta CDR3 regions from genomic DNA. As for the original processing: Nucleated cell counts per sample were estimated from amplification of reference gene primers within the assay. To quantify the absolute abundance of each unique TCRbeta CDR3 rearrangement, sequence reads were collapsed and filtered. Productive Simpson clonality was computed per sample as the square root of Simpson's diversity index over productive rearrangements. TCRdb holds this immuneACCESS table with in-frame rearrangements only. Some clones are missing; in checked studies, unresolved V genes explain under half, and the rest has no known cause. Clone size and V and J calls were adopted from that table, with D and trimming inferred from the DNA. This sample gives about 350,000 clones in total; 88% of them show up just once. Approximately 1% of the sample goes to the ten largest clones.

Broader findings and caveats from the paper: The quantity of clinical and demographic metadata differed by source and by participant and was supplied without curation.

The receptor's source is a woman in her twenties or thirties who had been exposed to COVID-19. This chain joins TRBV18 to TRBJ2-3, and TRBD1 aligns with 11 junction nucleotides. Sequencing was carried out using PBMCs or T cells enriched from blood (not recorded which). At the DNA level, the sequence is TGTGCCAGCTCACCACCGTTAGGACAGGGGGCTCCCGGAACTTCAGATACGCAGTATTTT. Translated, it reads CASSPPLGQGAPGTSDTQYF.